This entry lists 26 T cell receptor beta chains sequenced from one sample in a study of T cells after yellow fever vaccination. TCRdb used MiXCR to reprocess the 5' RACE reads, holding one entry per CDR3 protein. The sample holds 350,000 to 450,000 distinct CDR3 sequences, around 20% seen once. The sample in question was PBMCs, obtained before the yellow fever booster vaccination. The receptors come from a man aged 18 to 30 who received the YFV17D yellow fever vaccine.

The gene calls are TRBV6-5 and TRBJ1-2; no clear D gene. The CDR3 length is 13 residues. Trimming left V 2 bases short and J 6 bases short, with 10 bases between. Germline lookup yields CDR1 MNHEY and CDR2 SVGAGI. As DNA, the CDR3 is TGTGCCAGCAGTTACGGGTACCGGGATGGCTACACCTTC. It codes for CASSYGYRDGYTF.

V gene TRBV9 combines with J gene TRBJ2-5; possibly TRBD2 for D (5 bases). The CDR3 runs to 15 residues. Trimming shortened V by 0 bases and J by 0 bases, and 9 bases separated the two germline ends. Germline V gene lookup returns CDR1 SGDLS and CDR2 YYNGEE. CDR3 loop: CASSVAGGNQETQYF. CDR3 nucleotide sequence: TGTGCCAGCAGCGTAGCTGGAGGAAACCAAGAGACCCAGTACTTC.

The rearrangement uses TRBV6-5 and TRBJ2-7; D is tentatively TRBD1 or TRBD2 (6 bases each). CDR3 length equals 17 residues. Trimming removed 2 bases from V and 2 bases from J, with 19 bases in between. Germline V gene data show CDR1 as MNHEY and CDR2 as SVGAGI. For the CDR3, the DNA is TGTGCCAGCAGTTACGATGGGTCGGGGGCCTTGCCCTACGAGCAGTACTTC. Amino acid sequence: CASSYDGSGALPYEQYF.

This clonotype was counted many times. The CDR3: CASSLGWGPSTDTQYF. DNA for the CDR3: TGTGCCAGCAGCTTAGGTTGGGGGCCTAGCACAGATACGCAGTATTTT. The chain employs TRBV7-6 and TRBJ2-3, with D possibly being TRBD1 (6 bases). Germline V CDR1 and CDR2: SGHVS, FNYEAQ. CDR3 size: 16 residues. Trimming stripped 1 base from V and 0 bases from J, with 11 bases between.

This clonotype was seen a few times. The CDR3 coding sequence is TGTGCCAGCAGCCCCCAAGGGGCGACCTACGAGCAGTACTTC. Translation gives CASSPQGATYEQYF. The chain carries TRBV7-2 and TRBJ2-7; D perhaps matches TRBD1 (5 bases). The CDR3 runs to 14 residues. The V end was cut by 5 bases, the J end by 2 bases, with 13 bases between. The germline V gene has CDR1 SGHTA and CDR2 FQGNSA.

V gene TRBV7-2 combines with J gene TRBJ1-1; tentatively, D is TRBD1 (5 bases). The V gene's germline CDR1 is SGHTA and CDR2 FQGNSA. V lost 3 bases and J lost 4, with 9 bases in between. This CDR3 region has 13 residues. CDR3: CASSFRGATEAFF. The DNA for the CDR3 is TGTGCCAGCAGCTTTAGGGGTGCCACTGAAGCTTTCTTT.

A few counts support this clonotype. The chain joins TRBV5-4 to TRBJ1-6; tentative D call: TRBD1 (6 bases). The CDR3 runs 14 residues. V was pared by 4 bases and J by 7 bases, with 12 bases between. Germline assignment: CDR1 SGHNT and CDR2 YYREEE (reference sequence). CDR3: CASSPQGNNSPLHF. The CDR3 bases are TGTGCCAGCAGCCCCCAGGGGAACAATTCACCCCTCCACTTT.

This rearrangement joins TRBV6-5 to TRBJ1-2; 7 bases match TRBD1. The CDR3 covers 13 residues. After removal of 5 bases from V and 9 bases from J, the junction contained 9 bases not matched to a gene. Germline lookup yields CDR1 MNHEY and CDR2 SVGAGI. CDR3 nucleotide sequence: TGTGCCAGCAGTACACAGGGGAGTGGACGCTACACCTTC. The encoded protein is CASSTQGSGRYTF.

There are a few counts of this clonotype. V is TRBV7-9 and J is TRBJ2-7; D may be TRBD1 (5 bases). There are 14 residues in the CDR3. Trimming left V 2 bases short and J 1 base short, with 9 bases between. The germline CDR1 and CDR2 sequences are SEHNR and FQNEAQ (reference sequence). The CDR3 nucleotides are TGTGCCAGCAGCTTACATGACAGTTCCTACGAGCAGTACTTC. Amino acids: CASSLHDSSYEQYF.

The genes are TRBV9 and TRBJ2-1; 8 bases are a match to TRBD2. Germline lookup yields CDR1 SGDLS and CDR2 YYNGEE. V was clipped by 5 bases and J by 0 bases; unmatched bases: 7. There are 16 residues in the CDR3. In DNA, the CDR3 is TGTGCCAGCAGTCGGGGGGGTGCGGGCTCCTACAATGAGCAGTTCTTC. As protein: CASSRGGAGSYNEQFF.

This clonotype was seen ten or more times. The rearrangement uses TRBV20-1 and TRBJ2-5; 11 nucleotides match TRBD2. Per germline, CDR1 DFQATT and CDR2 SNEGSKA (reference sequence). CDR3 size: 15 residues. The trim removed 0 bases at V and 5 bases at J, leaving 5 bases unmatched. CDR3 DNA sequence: TGCAGTGCTAGAGATCCCGGGACTAGCGGTGAGACCCAGTACTTC. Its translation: CSARDPGTSGETQYF.

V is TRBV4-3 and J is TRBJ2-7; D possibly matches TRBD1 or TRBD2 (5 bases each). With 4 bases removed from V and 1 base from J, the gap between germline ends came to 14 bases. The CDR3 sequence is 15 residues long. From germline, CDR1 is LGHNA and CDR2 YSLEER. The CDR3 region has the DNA TGCGCCAGCAGCCCCGGGGCGCAGCCATCCTACGAGCAGTACTTC. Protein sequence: CASSPGAQPSYEQYF.

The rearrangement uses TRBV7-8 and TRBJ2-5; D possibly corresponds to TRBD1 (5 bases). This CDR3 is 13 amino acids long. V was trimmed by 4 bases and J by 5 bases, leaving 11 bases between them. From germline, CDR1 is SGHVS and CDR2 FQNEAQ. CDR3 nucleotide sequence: TGTGCCAGCAGCTACGACAGAGTGGAGACCCAGTACTTC. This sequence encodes CASSYDRVETQYF.

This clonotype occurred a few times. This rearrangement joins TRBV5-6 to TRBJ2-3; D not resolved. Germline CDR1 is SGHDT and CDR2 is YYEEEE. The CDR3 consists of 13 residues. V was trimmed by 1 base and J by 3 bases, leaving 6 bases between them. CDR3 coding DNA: TGTGCCAGCAGCTTGAGGCGGACAGATACGCAGTATTTT. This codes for CASSLRRTDTQYF.

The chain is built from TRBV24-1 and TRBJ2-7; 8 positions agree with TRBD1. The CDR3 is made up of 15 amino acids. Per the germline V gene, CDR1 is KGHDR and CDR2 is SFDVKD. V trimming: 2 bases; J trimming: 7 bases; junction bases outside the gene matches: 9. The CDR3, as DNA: TGTGCCACCAGTGATTCCGGGACAGGTCTAGGGGAGCAGTACGTC. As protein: CATSDSGTGLGEQYV.

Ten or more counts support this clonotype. The CDR3 protein is CASSPDRGRNIQYF. In DNA, the CDR3 is TGTGCCAGCTCGCCGGACAGGGGGAGAAACATTCAGTACTTC. The rearrangement uses TRBV18 and TRBJ2-4, with 10 positions matching TRBD1. This CDR3 spans 14 amino acids. Germline trimming cut 6 bases from V and 6 bases from J; bases unmatched to any gene: 5. Germline V gene sequence: CDR1 KGHSH, CDR2 LQKENI.

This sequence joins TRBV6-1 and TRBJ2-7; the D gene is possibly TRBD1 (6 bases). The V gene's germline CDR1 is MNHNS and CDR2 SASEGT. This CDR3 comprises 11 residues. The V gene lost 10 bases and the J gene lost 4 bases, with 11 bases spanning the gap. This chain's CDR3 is CAILQGYEQYV. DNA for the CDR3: TGTGCCATCTTACAGGGATACGAGCAGTACGTC.

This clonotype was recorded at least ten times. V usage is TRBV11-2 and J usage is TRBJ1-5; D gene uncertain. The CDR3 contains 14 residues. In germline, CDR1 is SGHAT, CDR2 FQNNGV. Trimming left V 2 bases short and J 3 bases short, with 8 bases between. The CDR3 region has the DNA TGTGCCAGCAGCTTAATCGGGTACAATCAGCCCCAGCATTTT. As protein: CASSLIGYNQPQHF.

The CDR3 region is CASSFSQVRGNTEAFF. The CDR3 coding sequence is TGTGCCAGCAGCTTTAGCCAGGTTCGGGGCAATACCGAAGCTTTCTTT. This rearrangement joins TRBV7-6 to TRBJ1-1; tentatively, D is TRBD1 (5 bases). The germline CDR1 and CDR2 sequences are SGHVS and FNYEAQ. Trimming shortened V by 3 bases and J by 8 bases, and 22 bases separated the two germline ends. There are 16 residues in the CDR3.

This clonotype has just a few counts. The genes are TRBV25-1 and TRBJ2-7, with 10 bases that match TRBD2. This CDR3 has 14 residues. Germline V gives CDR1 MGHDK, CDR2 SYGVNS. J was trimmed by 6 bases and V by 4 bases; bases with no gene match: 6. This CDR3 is CASSVSGGAAEQYF. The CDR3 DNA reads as TGTGCCAGCAGTGTCAGCGGGGGGGCGGCCGAGCAGTACTTC.

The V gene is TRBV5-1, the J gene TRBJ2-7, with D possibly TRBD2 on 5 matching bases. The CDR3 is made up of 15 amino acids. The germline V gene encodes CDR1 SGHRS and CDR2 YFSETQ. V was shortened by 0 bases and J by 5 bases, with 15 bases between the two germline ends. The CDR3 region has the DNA TGCGCCAGCAGCTTGGCCCCGGGATGGAGAAACGAGCAGTACGTC. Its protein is CASSLAPGWRNEQYV.

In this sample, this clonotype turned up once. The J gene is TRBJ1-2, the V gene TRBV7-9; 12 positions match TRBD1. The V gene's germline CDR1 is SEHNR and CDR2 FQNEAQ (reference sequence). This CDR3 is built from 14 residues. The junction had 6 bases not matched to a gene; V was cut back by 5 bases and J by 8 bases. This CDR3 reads CASSPGTGGWGYTF. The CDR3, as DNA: TGTGCCAGCAGCCCCGGGACAGGGGGCTGGGGCTACACCTTC.

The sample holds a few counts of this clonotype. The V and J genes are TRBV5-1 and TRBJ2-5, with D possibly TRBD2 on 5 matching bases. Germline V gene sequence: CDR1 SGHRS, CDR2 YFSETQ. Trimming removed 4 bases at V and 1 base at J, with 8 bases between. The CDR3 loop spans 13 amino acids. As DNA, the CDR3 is TGCGCCAGCAGCCCGAGGGTCCAAGAGACCCAGTACTTC. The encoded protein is CASSPRVQETQYF.

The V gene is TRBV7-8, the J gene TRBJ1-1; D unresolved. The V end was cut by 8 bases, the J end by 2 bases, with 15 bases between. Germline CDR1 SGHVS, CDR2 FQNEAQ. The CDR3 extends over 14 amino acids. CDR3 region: CASETWAENTEAFF. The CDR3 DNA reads TGTGCCAGCGAGACATGGGCAGAAAACACTGAAGCTTTCTTT. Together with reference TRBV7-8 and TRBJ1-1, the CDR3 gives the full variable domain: GAGVSQSPRYKVAKRGQDVALRCDPISGHVSLFWYQQALGQGPEFLTYFQNEAQLDKSGLPSDRFFAERPEGSVSTLKIQRTQQEDSAVYLCASETWAENTEAFFGQGTRLTVV.

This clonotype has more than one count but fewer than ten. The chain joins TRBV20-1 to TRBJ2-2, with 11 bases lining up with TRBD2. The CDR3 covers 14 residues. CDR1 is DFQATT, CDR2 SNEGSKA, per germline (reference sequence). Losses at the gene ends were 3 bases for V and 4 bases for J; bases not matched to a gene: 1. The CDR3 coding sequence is TGCAGTGCTAGTAGCGGGGGGGCCACCGGGGAGCTGTTTTTT. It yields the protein CSASSGGATGELFF.

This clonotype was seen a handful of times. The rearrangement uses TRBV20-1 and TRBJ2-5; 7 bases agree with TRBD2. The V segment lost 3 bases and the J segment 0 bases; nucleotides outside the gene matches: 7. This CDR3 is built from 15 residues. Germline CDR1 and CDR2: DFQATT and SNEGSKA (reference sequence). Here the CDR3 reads CSARDGGWYQETQYF. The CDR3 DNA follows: TGCAGTGCTAGGGACGGGGGGTGGTACCAAGAGACCCAGTACTTC.